This entry is about one T cell receptor beta chain. Its antigen remains unknown. Time point specified: time of PML onset. After about 15 to 60 months on natalizumab, the natalizumab-treated patients developed PML. The assay was immunoSEQ multiplex PCR, and TCRdb's table has in-frame clones only and misses some. The repertoire includes about 32,000 clones, roughly 89% of them detected once, and about 6% sits in the top ten. The length of the CDR3 is 16 residues. The V end was cut by 0 bases, the J end by 7 bases, with 15 bases between. Germline-derived CDR1 and CDR2 are ENHRY and SYGVKD. The data originate from a study of multiple sclerosis patients with progressive multifocal leukoencephalopathy. Overall study findings and caveats: Clones expanded at PML were already present before and during natalizumab.

J is TRBJ1-4 and V is TRBV10-3; D is perhaps TRBD1 (5 bases). The sequencing used PBMCs, collected from a patient treated with natalizumab. This sequence originates from a woman in her thirties or forties with progressive multifocal leukoencephalopathy. Here the CDR3 DNA reads TGTGCCATCAGTGAGTCTATGGGAGGGGATTTTGAAAAACTGTTTTTT. It encodes CAISESMGGDFEKLFF.